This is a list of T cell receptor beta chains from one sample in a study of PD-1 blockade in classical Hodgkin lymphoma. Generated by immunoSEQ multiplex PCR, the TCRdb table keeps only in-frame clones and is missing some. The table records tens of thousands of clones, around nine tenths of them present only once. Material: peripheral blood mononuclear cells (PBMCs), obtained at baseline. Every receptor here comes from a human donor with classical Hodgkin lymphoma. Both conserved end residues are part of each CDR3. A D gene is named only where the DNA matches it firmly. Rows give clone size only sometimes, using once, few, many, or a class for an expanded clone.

TGTGCCAGCAGCTTAGGCGGTGCCAGTTTCGAGCAGTTCTTC,CASSLGGASFEQFF,TRBV7-2,TRBJ2-1,NA,NA
TGTGCCAGCAGCTTCGCCGGGAACACTGAAGCTTTCTTT,CASSFAGNTEAFF,TRBV7-9,TRBJ1-1,NA,NA
TGTGCCAGCAGTTCAGCAGGGTTCACGCCGCAGTATTTT,CASSSAGFTPQYF,TRBV27,TRBJ2-3,NA,NA
TGTGCCAGCAGCTTAGATCTCGGGGGACTGGACTACGAGCAGTACTTC,CASSLDLGGLDYEQYF,TRBV7-9,TRBJ2-7,NA,few
TGTGCCAGCATAGGACAGTCTCCCTACAATGAGCAGTTCTTC,CASIGQSPYNEQFF,TRBV28,TRBJ2-1,NA,NA
TGTGCCAGCAGTTCTTACAGGAACACCGGGGAGCTGTTTTTT,CASSSYRNTGELFF,TRBV6-5,TRBJ2-2,NA,NA
TGTGCCAGCAGTTGGTCCCTTAGTGGGGCCAACGTCCTGACTTTC,CASSWSLSGANVLTF,TRBV27,TRBJ2-6,NA,NA
TGCGCCAGCAGCTTGGCCCGTCCAGGGGCCAGAGGGGAGCTGTTTTTT,CASSLARPGARGELFF,TRBV5-1,TRBJ2-2,NA,NA
TGTGCCAGCAGTCAAGGGGTCCAAGGGGGGCGCGGGGAGACCCAGTACTTC,CASSQGVQGGRGETQYF,TRBV7-8,TRBJ2-5,NA,NA
TGTGCCAGCAGCCCTAGCACAGATACGCAGTATTTT,CASSPSTDTQYF,TRBV28,TRBJ2-3,NA,NA
TGTGCCAGCAGCTTGGGGGACAGGGCCACCTACAATGAGCAGTTCTTC,CASSLGDRATYNEQFF,TRBV5-6,TRBJ2-1,TRBD1,NA
TGTGCCAGCAGCTCCCCCGATCAGCCCCAGCATTTT,CASSSPDQPQHF,TRBV7-2,TRBJ1-5,NA,NA
TGTGCCAGCAGTGCAAGCCTCCAGGGGAACTATGGCTACACCTTC,CASSASLQGNYGYTF,TRBV6-5,TRBJ1-2,NA,NA
TGCGCCAGCAGGGGGCCTAGCGGGGGGCCCGGGGAGACCCAGTACTTC,CASRGPSGGPGETQYF,TRBV10-2,TRBJ2-5,TRBD2,NA
TGTGCCAGCAGCTTTGCGGTCGAAGAGACCCAGTACTTC,CASSFAVEETQYF,TRBV7-9,TRBJ2-5,NA,NA
TGTGCCAGCATCGGAAACACCATATATTTT,CASIGNTIYF,TRBV28,TRBJ1-3,NA,once
TGTGCCAGCAGTTTATCCCCTAGCTATGGCTACACCTTC,CASSLSPSYGYTF,TRBV28,TRBJ1-2,NA,NA
TGTGCCAGCAGCCGAGACTGGAATGAGCAGTTCTTC,CASSRDWNEQFF,TRBV2,TRBJ2-1,NA,NA
TGCGCCAGCAGCCAAGATGCGGTAGGAGAAAAACTGTTTTTT,CASSQDAVGEKLFF,TRBV4-3,TRBJ1-4,NA,once
TGTGCCAGCAGCGTAGCCCCTGGGACTCTAAACACTGAAGCTTTCTTT,CASSVAPGTLNTEAFF,TRBV9,TRBJ1-1,NA,NA
TGTGCAAGTCGCTTAAGGGACAGGGCCTCTAACTTC,CASRLRDRASNF,TRBV12-2,TRBJ2-7,NA,NA